These 3 T cell receptor beta chains were sequenced from one sample in a study of T cell repertoires in cytomegalovirus infection. TCRdb recomputed calls from the reads with MiXCR, one row per CDR3 protein. The data show hundreds of thousands of distinct CDR3 sequences, 20% to 30% seen once. Sequencing was carried out using CD8+ T cells from PBMCs. The origin of the receptors is a human donor in good health (CMV status not recorded). Some clones in this sample may be carry-over from other donors' samples.

The chain has TRBV28 and TRBJ1-4; perhaps TRBD1 as D (5 bases). CDR1 and CDR2 from the germline V gene are MDHEN and SYDVKM. This CDR3 spans 15 amino acids. The germline V and J ends were trimmed by 6 bases and 8 bases, with 19 bases remaining between them. The CDR3 region has the DNA TGTGCCAGCAGCATCGGAGTGGGGGGGTCGGAAAAACTGTTTTTT. Translation: CASSIGVGGSEKLFF.

This chain connects TRBV6-5 to TRBJ1-5; 9 bases agree with TRBD1. CDR1 is MNHEY, CDR2 SVGAGI, per germline. The CDR3 has 16 residues. The junction had 12 bases not matched to a gene; V was cut back by 5 bases and J by 7 bases. The CDR3, as DNA: TGTGCCAGCAGTCGCGAGGCGACAGGGGGGAACCAGCCCCAGCATTTT. Translating it yields CASSREATGGNQPQHF.

The V and J genes are TRBV4-3 and TRBJ1-6, with D hard to call. This CDR3 is 17 amino acids long. Trimming removed 1 base from V and 0 bases from J, with 10 bases in between. Per the germline V gene, CDR1 is LGHNA and CDR2 is YSLEER. The CDR3 nucleotides are TGCGCCAGCAGCCAAGTTGACGTAAACTCCTATAATTCACCCCTCCACTTT. Its translation: CASSQVDVNSYNSPLHF.